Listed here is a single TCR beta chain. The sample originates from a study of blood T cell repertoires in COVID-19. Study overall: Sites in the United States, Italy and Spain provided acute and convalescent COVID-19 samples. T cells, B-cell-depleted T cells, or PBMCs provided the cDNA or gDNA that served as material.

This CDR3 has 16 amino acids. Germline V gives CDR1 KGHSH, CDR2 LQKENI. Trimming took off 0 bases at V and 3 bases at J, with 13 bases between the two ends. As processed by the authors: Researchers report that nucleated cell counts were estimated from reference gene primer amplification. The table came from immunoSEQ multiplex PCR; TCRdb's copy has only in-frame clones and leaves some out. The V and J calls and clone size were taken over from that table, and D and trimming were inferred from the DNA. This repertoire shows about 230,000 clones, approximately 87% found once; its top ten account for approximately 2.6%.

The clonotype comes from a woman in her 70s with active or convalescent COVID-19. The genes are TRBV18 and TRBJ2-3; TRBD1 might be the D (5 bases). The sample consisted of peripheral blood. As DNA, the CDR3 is TGTGCCAGCTCACCACCGTTGCGCAAGGGGACAGATACGCAGTATTTT. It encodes CASSPPLRKGTDTQYF.